This T cell receptor beta chain appears in the sequencing data of a study of T cell changes during pregnancy in multiple sclerosis. Using immunoSEQ multiplex PCR, the repertoire was profiled, and TCRdb retains in-frame clones only, with some absent. Of tens of thousands of clones listed, roughly 86% are singletons. V was trimmed by 1 base and J by 1 base, leaving 4 bases between them. Per the germline V gene, CDR1 is SGHVS and CDR2 is FNYEAQ. The CDR3 contains 13 residues. Specimen: peripheral blood, collected in the first trimester of pregnancy. The chain uses TRBV7-6 and TRBJ1-1; D remains ambiguous. The TCR sequence derives from a female donor with multiple sclerosis, enrolled in a pregnancy study. CDR3 loop: CASSLGQNTEAFF. The CDR3 DNA reads TGTGCCAGCAGCTTAGGGCAGAACACTGAAGCTTTCTTT. Filled out from reference TRBV7-6 and TRBJ1-1, the complete variable domain reads GAGVSQSPRYKVTKRGQDVALRCDPISGHVSLYWYRQALGQGPEFLTYFNYEAQQDKSGLPNDRFSAERPEGSISTLTIQRTEQRDSAMYRCASSLGQNTEAFFGQGTRLTVV.